These T cell receptor beta chains were read from a single sample in a study of blood T cells in healthy people across ages. Each CDR3 protein gets one entry after TCRdb re-called the 5' RACE reads with MiXCR. The sample consists of roughly 1,300,000 distinct CDR3 sequences, approximately 63% of them appearing once. Specimen: blood. These receptors were obtained from a man between 18 and 29 years old in good health. The conserved cysteine and the conserved F or W are not part of the CDR3 here.

V,J,CDR3
TRBV2,TRBJ2-5,ASDKEGLREETQY
TRBV4-3,TRBJ2-2,ASSQRWRGVGTGELF
TRBV27,TRBJ2-7,ASRRGFSYEQY
TRBV15,TRBJ1-1,ATSPFQGSEAF
TRBV5-6,TRBJ1-6,ASSLTGGGLNSPLH
TRBV7-2,TRBJ2-1,ASSLTSGVRNEQF
TRBV30,TRBJ2-5,AWSVDPGLAGTQY
TRBV9,TRBJ2-5,ASSVRGDNEQY
TRBV13,TRBJ1-2,ASSLRERYGYT
TRBV9,TRBJ1-1,ASSVDYGGTEAF
TRBV4-1,TRBJ2-3,ASSFQTGGDDTQY
TRBV7-9,TRBJ1-4,ASSSTSTGGSNEKLF
TRBV25-1,TRBJ2-6,ASSPLWAREANSGANVLT
TRBV7-9,TRBJ2-3,ASSPQGQGAWEDTQY
TRBV6-5,TRBJ2-5,TSGTSGGEQY
TRBV7-9,TRBJ2-3,ASSSLAEKDTQY
TRBV12-3/TRBV12-4,TRBJ1-1,ASIRGGWFTEAF
TRBV2,TRBJ2-3,ASSEYGGYTDTQY
TRBV5-1,TRBJ2-1,ASGPGPQYNEQF
TRBV27,TRBJ2-5,VSSLGTTQY
TRBV7-8,TRBJ1-2,ASSLASGGRGGYT
TRBV6-5,TRBJ1-2,ASSYRAGRNYGYT
TRBV25-1,TRBJ1-6,ASSETQVKNSPLH
TRBV27,TRBJ2-5,ASSPPGLNVGETQY
TRBV12-3/TRBV12-4,TRBJ1-2,ASSLFGTGGSDGYT
TRBV7-2,TRBJ1-5,ASGGFNQPQH
TRBV28,-,ASSALTGGGETQY
TRBV3-1,TRBJ1-2,ASSQFQGYT
TRBV5-1,TRBJ2-1,ASSWDYGGSYNEQF
TRBV7-9,TRBJ2-7,AATSAQRSPY
TRBV28,TRBJ2-5,ASTDRWGFETQY
TRBV4-1,-,ASSQDQTGFTYNEQY
TRBV6-6,TRBJ1-2,ASRLQDYGYT
TRBV7-2,TRBJ2-7,ASSLGSTSYEQY
TRBV20-1,TRBJ2-3,SARDLERRDPPPDTQY
TRBV6-5,TRBJ2-3,ASSYSLDRADTQY
TRBV12-3/TRBV12-4,TRBJ1-5,ASSLSDPYNQPQH
TRBV7-2,TRBJ2-1,ASSPRQAHNEQF
TRBV5-1,-,ASSLAGYQLNEQY
TRBV7-8,TRBJ2-5,ASSLSNGQGFGETQY
TRBV27,TRBJ2-2,ASSLQGQMYTGELF
TRBV7-9,TRBJ1-5,ASSSIQGGGQPQH
TRBV7-9,TRBJ2-7,ASSLGGQGHEQY
TRBV6-2/TRBV6-3,TRBJ2-6,ASSSTGTGANVLT
TRBV24-1,TRBJ2-3,ATSDPGHGTDTQY
TRBV3-1,TRBJ1-5,ASSPTHRVTLPQH
TRBV4-3,TRBJ2-4,ASSQTGFFPKNIQY
TRBV12-3/TRBV12-4,TRBJ2-1,ASSLVIGDNEQF
TRBV9,TRBJ1-2,AGSPVPGQYGYT
TRBV20-1,TRBJ1-4,SATGTAEKLF